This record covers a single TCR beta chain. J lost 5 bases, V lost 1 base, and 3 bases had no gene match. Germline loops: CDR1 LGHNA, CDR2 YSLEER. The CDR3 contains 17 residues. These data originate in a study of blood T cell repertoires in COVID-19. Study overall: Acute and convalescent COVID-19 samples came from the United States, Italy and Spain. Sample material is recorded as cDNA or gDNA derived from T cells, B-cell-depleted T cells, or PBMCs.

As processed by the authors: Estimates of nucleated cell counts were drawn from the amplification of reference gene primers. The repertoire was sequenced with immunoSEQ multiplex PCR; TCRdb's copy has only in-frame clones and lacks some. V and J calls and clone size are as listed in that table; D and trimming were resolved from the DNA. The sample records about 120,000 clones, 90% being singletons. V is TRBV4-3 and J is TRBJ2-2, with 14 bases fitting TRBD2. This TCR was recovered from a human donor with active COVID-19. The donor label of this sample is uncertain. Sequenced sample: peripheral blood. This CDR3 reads CASSQGLAGGATGELFF. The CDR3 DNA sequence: TGCGCCAGCAGCCAAGGACTAGCGGGGGGGGCGACCGGGGAGCTGTTTTTT.